The clone carrying this T cell receptor (beta chain) appeared many times. Germline V gene lookup returns CDR1 SGHAT and CDR2 FQNNGV. The CDR3 loop spans 14 amino acids. V lost 6 bases and J lost 4, with 12 bases in between. These data belong to a study of regulatory T cells in long-lasting Graves disease. The time point was: newly diagnosed GD, antithyroid drugs for less than 3 months. PBMC-derived RNA was used for the TCR library. Arm-PCR with iRepertoire HTBI primers amplified the CDR3 regions for these TCR beta libraries. MiXCR, run by TCRdb on the multiplex PCR reads, gives a single entry per CDR3 protein. The repertoire has 200,000 to 250,000 distinct CDR3 sequences, roughly 19% of them found once; the top ten carry about 10%. Separately, the same data were catalogued under a study of T cells in Graves' hyperthyroidism and ophthalmopathy.

This specimen consisted of peripheral blood mononuclear cells (PBMCs), obtained at new diagnosis, from a patient treated with antithyroid drugs. The gene calls are TRBV11-2 and TRBJ2-2; D tentatively fits TRBD1 or TRBD2 (6 bases each). The receptor comes from a woman aged 25 to 39 with Graves disease. CDR3 coding DNA: TGTGCCAGCAGAGTAGGGGGGACCACCGGGGAGCTGTTTTTT. Protein: CASRVGGTTGELFF.